One sample yielded the 14 T cell receptor beta chains listed below, sequenced in a study of blood T cell repertoires in COVID-19. Sequencing was performed with immunoSEQ multiplex PCR; in TCRdb, only in-frame clones are kept and a portion is missing. The profile shows 80,000 to 90,000 clones, approximately 79% of them singletons. Sequencing was performed on peripheral blood. These receptors were collected from a man between 65 and 79 years old with acute or convalescent COVID-19.

A few counts support this clone. The chain recombines TRBV28 with TRBJ2-3; 7 bases map to TRBD1. The germline CDR1 and CDR2 sequences are MDHEN and SYDVKM. V shed 4 bases, J shed 3 bases, and the junction held 10 bases outside the gene matches. The CDR3 totals 16 residues. The DNA for the CDR3 is TGTGCCAGCAGTTCACCACAGGGGAAGGGTACAGATACGCAGTATTTT. It codes for CASSSPQGKGTDTQYF.

V is TRBV3-1 (or the pseudogene TRBV3-2) and J is TRBJ2-7; 7 bases align to TRBD1. Germline-derived CDR1 and CDR2 are LGHDT and YNNKEL (reference sequence). The CDR3 spans 12 residues. With V trimmed by 3 bases and J by 4 bases, 0 bases remained unmatched. The CDR3 bases are TGTGCCAGCAGCCAGGACAGGTACGAGCAGTACTTC. Protein: CASSQDRYEQYF.

CDR3 region: CASSGLAGGRQETQYF. The CDR3 DNA follows: TGTGCCAGCAGTGGACTAGCGGGGGGGAGACAAGAGACCCAGTACTTC. The chain carries TRBV2 and TRBJ2-5, with 14 bases that match TRBD2. With V trimmed by 4 bases and J by 2 bases, 3 bases remained unmatched. CDR1 and CDR2 (germline): SNHLY, FYNNEI. This CDR3 contains 16 residues. The variable domain in full, with the rest retrieved from reference TRBV2 and TRBJ2-5, is EPEVTQTPSHQVTQMGQEVILRCVPISNHLYFYWYRQILGQKVEFLVSFYNNEISEKSEIFDDQFSVERPDGSNFTLKIRSTKLEDSAMYFCASSGLAGGRQETQYFGPGTRLLVL.

The CDR3 nucleotides read TGCAGCGTTAGGACAGGGTCCGATGGCTACACCTTC. Translated, it gives CSVRTGSDGYTF. The V and J genes are TRBV29-1 and TRBJ1-2; 8 bases fit TRBD1. V lost 5 bases and J lost 6; bases outside the gene matches: 5. The CDR3 loop spans 12 amino acids. Germline V gene data show CDR1 as SQVTM and CDR2 as ANQGSEA.

V usage is TRBV4-1 and J usage is TRBJ1-1; a possible D gene is TRBD1 (5 bases). V dropped 2 bases and J dropped 1 base, with 14 bases sitting between them. Per germline, CDR1 MGHRA and CDR2 YSYEKL. The CDR3 is 16 amino acids. CDR3 in amino acids: CASSQNPDSPNTEAFF. Written as DNA, the CDR3 is TGCGCCAGCAGCCAAAACCCAGACAGCCCGAACACTGAAGCTTTCTTT.

This clone was detected a few times. This rearrangement joins TRBV18 to TRBJ1-5; TRBD1 might be the D (5 bases). Germline loops: CDR1 KGHSH, CDR2 LQKENI. The CDR3 runs 14 residues. The V and J ends lost 3 bases and 7 bases respectively, with 13 bases between them. CDR3 region: CASSPLGGEQPQHF. For the CDR3, the DNA is TGTGCCAGCTCACCTCTTGGGGGGGAACAGCCCCAGCATTTT.

This chain uses TRBV7-2 with TRBJ1-5; TRBD1 aligns across 8 bases. With 5 bases clipped from V and 7 bases from J, the junction kept 4 bases outside the gene matches. CDR1 and CDR2 (germline): SGHTA, FQGNSA. This CDR3 contains 13 residues. CDR3 amino acids: CASSARGHQPQHF. CDR3 DNA: TGTGCCAGCAGCGCCAGGGGGCACCAGCCCCAGCATTTT. The whole variable domain, remainder taken from reference TRBV7-2 and TRBJ1-5, is GAGVSQSPSNKVTEKGKDVELRCDPISGHTALYWYRQSLGQGLEFLIYFQGNSAPDKSGLPSDRFSAERTGGSVSTLTIQRTQQEDSAVYLCASSARGHQPQHFGDGTRLSIL.

The chain combines TRBV7-9 with TRBJ2-2; D is unresolved. Trimming took 5 bases from V and 6 from J, leaving 7 bases between them. CDR1 and CDR2 (germline): SEHNR, FQNEAQ (reference sequence). The CDR3 runs 12 residues. CDR3 protein: CASSPESGELFF. CDR3 DNA: TGTGCCAGCAGCCCCGAGTCCGGGGAGCTGTTTTTT.

CDR3 amino acids: CASSGNPGDATHGYTF. The CDR3 nucleotides are TGTGCCAGCAGTGGGAATCCCGGGGATGCCACCCATGGCTACACCTTC. This chain connects TRBV5-5 to TRBJ1-2, with no clear D. Germline loops: CDR1 SGHKS, CDR2 YYEKEE (reference sequence). V was clipped by 5 bases and J by 6 bases, with 23 bases between them. The CDR3 loop spans 16 amino acids.

The gene calls are TRBV10-3 and TRBJ2-3, with 10 bases fitting TRBD1. The length of the CDR3 is 12 residues. Germline V gene sequence: CDR1 ENHRY, CDR2 SYGVKD. V was clipped by 11 bases and J by 5 bases; unmatched bases: 4. CDR3 sequence reads: CAGQGDGDTQYF. The CDR3 bases are TGTGCCGGACAGGGGGATGGAGATACGCAGTATTTT.

This clone was found a few times. The V gene is TRBV21-1, the J gene TRBJ2-7; the table's D call of TRBD1 was not tested on the DNA. TRBV21-1 is marked as a pseudogene. The CDR3 covers 15 residues. The CDR3 region has the DNA TGTGCCAGCAGCAAGGAACAGGTTGTTCGGTACGAGCAGTACGTC. Translated, it gives CASSKEQVVRYEQYV.

V usage is TRBV2 and J usage is TRBJ1-2; D remains unclear. Germline V gives CDR1 SNHLY, CDR2 FYNNEI. The CDR3 is made up of 14 amino acids. Trimming cost V 2 bases and J 4 bases, with 11 bases left between them. CDR3 region: CASSESRSGYGYTF. The CDR3 region has the DNA TGTGCCAGCAGTGAATCCAGGTCCGGCTATGGCTACACCTTC.

The gene calls are TRBV7-9 and TRBJ2-3; a weak D match, TRBD2 (6 bases). Germline V gene sequence: CDR1 SEHNR, CDR2 FQNEAQ (reference sequence). Deletions cut 8 bases from V and 4 bases from J, with 19 bases between. This CDR3 spans 15 amino acids. CDR3 sequence reads: CASDAGSRGADTQYF. The CDR3 DNA reads TGTGCCAGCGACGCCGGGAGCCGTGGGGCAGATACGCAGTATTTT.

The chain couples TRBV24-1 to TRBJ2-5; D perhaps matches TRBD1 (6 bases). Germline assignment: CDR1 KGHDR and CDR2 SFDVKD. The CDR3 consists of 15 residues. V was cut by 5 bases and J by 0 bases, with 12 bases left in between. The CDR3 DNA reads as TGTGCCACCAGTGCAGGGGCAGGGTACCAAGAGACCCAGTACTTC. Protein sequence: CATSAGAGYQETQYF.